This TCR beta chain was retrieved from a study of cytomegalovirus exposure and HLA in healthy donors. Findings and caveats of the study: An analysis done earlier found most TCR beta V segments productive about 87% or about 30% of the time. An analysis was carried out later, and it reportedly showed fewer N-insertions in an Asian-associated ancestry cluster than the approximately 610-donor mean.

This CDR3 comprises 15 residues. From germline, CDR1 is LNHDA and CDR2 SQIVND (reference sequence). After removal of 7 bases from V and 0 bases from J, the junction contained 4 bases not matched to a gene. In the case of this clone: Its antigen is currently unknown.

It was with 60 Vbeta and 13 Jbeta primers that the PCR ran. Clones were sequenced by immunoSEQ multiplex PCR, and TCRdb holds only the in-frame ones, with some missing. This repertoire shows about 160,000 clones, approximately 80% found once; its top ten account for 5.5% to 8%. The chain uses TRBV19 and TRBJ1-5, with 9 positions matching TRBD1. This receptor was identified in a woman younger than 45 in good health and CMV-seropositive. The sequenced sample was PBMCs. The CDR3 here is CASNKDRGSNQPQHF. As DNA, the CDR3 is TGTGCCAGTAACAAGGACAGGGGTAGCAATCAGCCCCAGCATTTT.